The present T cell receptor (beta chain) was sequenced within a study of blood T cells in healthy people across ages. Primers used in a second PCR of roughly 6 to 11 cycles were a sample-barcoded 5' primer and a J-beta primer mix. TCRdb re-analysed the 5' RACE reads in MiXCR, keeping a single row per CDR3 protein. The sample includes 750,000 or so distinct CDR3 sequences, just under 25% seen only once; the top ten take 9.4%. The germline V gene has CDR1 LGHDT and CDR2 YNNKEL (reference sequence). The CDR3 length is 12 residues. Trimming cost V 2 bases and J 5 bases, with 5 bases left between them. These data also formed part of another study, on T cells of mothers and their children.

Sequences were obtained from blood. This TCR came from a boy younger than 18 in good health. This rearrangement joins TRBV3-1 to TRBJ2-3, with no clear D. The CDR3 is CASSQKRDTQYF. The CDR3 DNA is TGTGCCAGCAGCCAAAAGAGAGATACGCAGTATTTT.